This paragraph reports one T cell receptor beta chain. Per the germline V gene, CDR1 is SNHLY and CDR2 is FYNNEI. V was pared by 4 bases and J by 2 bases, with 12 bases between. The CDR3 consists of 15 residues. Here immunoSEQ multiplex PCR was the method, and the copy in TCRdb shows in-frame clones only, minus some. The sample carries over 250,000 clones, over 75% recorded once. The data were taken from a study of blood T cell repertoires in COVID-19. Looking at the study overall: COVID-19 samples from acute and convalescent phases originated in the United States, Italy and Spain.

The source of this sequence is a woman in her 70s with acute or convalescent COVID-19. Sample: peripheral blood. The rearrangement joins TRBV2 to TRBJ1-5, with a tentative D call TRBD1 (5 bases). The CDR3 region is CASSGQGRGNQPQHF. For the CDR3, the DNA is TGTGCCAGCAGTGGCCAGGGAAGGGGCAATCAGCCCCAGCATTTT.